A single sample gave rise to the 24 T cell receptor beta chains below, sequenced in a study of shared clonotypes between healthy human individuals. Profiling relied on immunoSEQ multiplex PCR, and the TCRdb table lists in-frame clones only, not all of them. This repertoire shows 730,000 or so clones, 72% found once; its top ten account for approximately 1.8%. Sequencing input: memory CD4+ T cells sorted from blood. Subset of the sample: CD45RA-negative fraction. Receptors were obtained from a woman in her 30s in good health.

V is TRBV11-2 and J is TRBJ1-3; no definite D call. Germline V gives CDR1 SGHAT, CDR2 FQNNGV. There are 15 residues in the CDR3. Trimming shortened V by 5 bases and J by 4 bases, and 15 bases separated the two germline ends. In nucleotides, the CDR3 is TGTGCCAGCAGCCTAAGACGGGTCGACGGAAACACCATATATTTT. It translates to CASSLRRVDGNTIYF. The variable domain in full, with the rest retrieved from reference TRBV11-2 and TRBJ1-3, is EAGVAQSPRYKIIEKRQSVAFWCNPISGHATLYWYQQILGQGPKLLIQFQNNGVVDDSQLPKDRFSAERLKGVDSTLKIQPAKLEDSAVYLCASSLRRVDGNTIYFGEGSWLTVV.

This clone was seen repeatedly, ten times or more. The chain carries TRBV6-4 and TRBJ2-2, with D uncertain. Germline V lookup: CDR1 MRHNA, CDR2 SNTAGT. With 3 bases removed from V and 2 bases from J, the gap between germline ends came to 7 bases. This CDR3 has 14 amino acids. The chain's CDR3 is CASSEVGNTGELFF. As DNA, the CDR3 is TGTGCCAGCAGTGAGGTCGGCAACACCGGGGAGCTGTTTTTT.

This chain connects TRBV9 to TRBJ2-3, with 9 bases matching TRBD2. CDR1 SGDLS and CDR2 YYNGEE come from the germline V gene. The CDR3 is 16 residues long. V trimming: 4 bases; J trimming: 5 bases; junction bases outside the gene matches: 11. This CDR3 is CASSSRAGGVGDTQYF. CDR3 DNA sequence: TGTGCCAGCAGCTCACGAGCGGGAGGAGTTGGAGATACGCAGTATTTT.

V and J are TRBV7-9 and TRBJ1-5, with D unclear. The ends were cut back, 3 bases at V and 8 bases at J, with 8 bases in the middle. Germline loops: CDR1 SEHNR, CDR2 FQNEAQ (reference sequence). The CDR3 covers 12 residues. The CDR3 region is CASSLDTEPQHF. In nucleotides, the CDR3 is TGTGCCAGCAGCTTGGATACGGAGCCCCAGCATTTT.

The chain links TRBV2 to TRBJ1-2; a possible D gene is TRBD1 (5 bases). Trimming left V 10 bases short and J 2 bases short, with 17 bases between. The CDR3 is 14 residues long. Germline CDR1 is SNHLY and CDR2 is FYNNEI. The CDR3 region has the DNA TGTGCCAACCCCGCATACAGGAAGAACTATGGCTACACCTTC. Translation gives CANPAYRKNYGYTF. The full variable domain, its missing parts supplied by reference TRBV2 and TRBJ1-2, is EPEVTQTPSHQVTQMGQEVILRCVPISNHLYFYWYRQILGQKVEFLVSFYNNEISEKSEIFDDQFSVERPDGSNFTLKIRSTKLEDSAMYFCANPAYRKNYGYTFGSGTRLTVV.

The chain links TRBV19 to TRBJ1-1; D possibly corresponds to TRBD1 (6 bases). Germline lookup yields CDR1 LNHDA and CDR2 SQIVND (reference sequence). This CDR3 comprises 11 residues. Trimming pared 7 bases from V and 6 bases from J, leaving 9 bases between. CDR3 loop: CASTRGAEAFF. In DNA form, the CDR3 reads TGTGCCAGTACCAGGGGCGCTGAAGCTTTCTTT.

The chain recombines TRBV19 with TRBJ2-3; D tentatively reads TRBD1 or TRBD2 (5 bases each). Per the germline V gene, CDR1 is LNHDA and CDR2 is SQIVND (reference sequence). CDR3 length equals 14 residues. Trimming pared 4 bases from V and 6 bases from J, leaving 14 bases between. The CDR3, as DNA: TGTGCCAGTAGTACCGGGACCGTTAAGGATACGCAGTATTTT. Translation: CASSTGTVKDTQYF.

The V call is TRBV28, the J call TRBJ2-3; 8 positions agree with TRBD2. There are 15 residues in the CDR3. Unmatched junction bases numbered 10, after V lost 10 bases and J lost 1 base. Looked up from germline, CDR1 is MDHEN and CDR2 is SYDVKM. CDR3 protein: CATTNSGIGTDTQYF. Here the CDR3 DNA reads TGTGCCACCACAAATAGCGGGATAGGCACAGATACGCAGTATTTT.

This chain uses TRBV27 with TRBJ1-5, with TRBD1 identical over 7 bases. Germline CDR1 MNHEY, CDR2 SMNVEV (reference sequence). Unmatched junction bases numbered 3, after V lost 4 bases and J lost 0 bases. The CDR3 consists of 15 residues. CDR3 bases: TGTGCCAGCAGTTCTGACAGGGCTAGCAATCAGCCCCAGCATTTT. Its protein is CASSSDRASNQPQHF.

The CDR3 here is CASSPGRGIQETQYF. DNA of the CDR3: TGTGCCAGCAGCCCCGGGAGGGGCATCCAAGAGACCCAGTACTTC. The rearrangement links TRBV7-9 to TRBJ2-5; TRBD2 aligns across 8 bases. Germline-derived CDR1 and CDR2 are SEHNR and FQNEAQ (reference sequence). This CDR3 has 15 residues. J lost 1 base, V lost 5 bases, and 6 bases had no gene match.

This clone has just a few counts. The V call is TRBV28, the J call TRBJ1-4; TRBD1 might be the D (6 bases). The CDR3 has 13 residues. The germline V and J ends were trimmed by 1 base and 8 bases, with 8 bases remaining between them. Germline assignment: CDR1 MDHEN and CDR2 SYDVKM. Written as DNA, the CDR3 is TGTGCCAGCAGTTTATCAGGGGACGAAAAACTGTTTTTT. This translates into CASSLSGDEKLFF.

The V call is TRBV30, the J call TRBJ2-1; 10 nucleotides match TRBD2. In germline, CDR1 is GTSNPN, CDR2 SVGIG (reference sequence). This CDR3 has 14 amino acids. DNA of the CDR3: TGTGCTGCTTCGGGACTAGCGATCTACAATGAGCAGTTCTTC. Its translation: CAASGLAIYNEQFF. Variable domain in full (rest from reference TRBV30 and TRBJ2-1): SQTIHQWPATLVQPVGSPLSLECTVEGTSNPNLYWYRQAAGRGLQLLFYSVGIGQISSEVPQNLSASRPQDRQFILSSKKLLLSDSGFYLCAASGLAIYNEQFFGPGTRLTVL.

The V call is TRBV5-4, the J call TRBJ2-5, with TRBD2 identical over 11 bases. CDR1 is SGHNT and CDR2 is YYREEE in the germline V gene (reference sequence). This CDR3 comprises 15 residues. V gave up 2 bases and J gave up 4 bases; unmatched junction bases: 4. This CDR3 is CASSFQLAGVETQYF. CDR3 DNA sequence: TGTGCCAGCAGCTTTCAACTAGCGGGAGTAGAGACCCAGTACTTC. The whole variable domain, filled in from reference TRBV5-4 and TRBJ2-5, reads ETGVTQSPTHLIKTRGQQVTLRCSSQSGHNTVSWYQQALGQGPQFIFQYYREEENGRGNFPPRFSGLQFPNYSSELNVNALELDDSALYLCASSFQLAGVETQYFGPGTRLLVL.

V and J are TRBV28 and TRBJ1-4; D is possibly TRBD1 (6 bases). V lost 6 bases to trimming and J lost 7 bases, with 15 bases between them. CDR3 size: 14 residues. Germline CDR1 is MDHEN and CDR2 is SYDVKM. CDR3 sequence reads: CASRQGGAGEKLFF. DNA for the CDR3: TGTGCCAGCAGGCAAGGGGGGGCTGGTGAAAAACTGTTTTTT.

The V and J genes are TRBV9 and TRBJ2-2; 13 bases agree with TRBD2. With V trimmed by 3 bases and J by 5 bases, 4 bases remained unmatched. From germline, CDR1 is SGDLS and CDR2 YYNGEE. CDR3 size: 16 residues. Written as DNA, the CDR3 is TGTGCCAGCAGCGACGGACTAGCGGGAGTTACCGGGGAGCTGTTTTTT. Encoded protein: CASSDGLAGVTGELFF. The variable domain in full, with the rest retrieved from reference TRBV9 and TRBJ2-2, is DSGVTQTPKHLITATGQRVTLRCSPRSGDLSVYWYQQSLDQGLQFLIQYYNGEERAKGNILERFSAQQFPDLHSELNLSSLELGDSALYFCASSDGLAGVTGELFFGEGSRLTVL.

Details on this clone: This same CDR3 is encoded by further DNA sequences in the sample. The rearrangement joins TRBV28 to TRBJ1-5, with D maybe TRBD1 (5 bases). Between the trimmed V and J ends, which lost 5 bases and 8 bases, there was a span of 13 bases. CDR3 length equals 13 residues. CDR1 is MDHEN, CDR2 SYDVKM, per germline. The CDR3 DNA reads TGTGCCAGCAGTCCCCGGGGACGGGAGCCCCAGCATTTT. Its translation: CASSPRGREPQHF.

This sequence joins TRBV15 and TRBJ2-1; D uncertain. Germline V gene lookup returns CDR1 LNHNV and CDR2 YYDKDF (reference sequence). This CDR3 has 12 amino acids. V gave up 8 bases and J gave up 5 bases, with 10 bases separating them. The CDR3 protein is CATGPRHNEQFF. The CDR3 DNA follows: TGTGCCACCGGCCCCCGTCACAATGAGCAGTTCTTC. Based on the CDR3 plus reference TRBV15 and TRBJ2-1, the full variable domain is DAMVIQNPRYQVTQFGKPVTLSCSQTLNHNVMYWYQQKSSQAPKLLFHYYDKDFNNEADTPDNFQSRRPNTSFCFLDIRSPGLGDTAMYLCATGPRHNEQFFGPGTRLTVL.

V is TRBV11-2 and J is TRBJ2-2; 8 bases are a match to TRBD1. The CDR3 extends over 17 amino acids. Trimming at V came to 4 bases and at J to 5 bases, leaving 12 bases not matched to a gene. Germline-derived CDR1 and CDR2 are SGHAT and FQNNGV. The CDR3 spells CASSSSLRTGRTGELFF. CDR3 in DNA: TGTGCCAGCAGCTCCTCCTTGAGGACAGGGAGGACCGGGGAGCTGTTTTTT.

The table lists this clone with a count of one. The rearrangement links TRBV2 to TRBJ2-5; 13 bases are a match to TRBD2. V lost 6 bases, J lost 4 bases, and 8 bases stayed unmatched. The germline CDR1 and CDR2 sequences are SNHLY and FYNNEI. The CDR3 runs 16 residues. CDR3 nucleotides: TGTGCCAGCAGACGGACTAGCGGGAGCCTTGGAGAGACCCAGTACTTC. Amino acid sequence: CASRRTSGSLGETQYF.

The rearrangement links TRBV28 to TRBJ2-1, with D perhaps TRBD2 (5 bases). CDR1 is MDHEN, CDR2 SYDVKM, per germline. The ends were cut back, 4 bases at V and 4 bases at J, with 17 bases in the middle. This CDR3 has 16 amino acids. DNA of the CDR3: TGTGCCAGCAGTTCGCAATCGGGATGGAGTTACAATGAGCAGTTCTTC. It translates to CASSSQSGWSYNEQFF.

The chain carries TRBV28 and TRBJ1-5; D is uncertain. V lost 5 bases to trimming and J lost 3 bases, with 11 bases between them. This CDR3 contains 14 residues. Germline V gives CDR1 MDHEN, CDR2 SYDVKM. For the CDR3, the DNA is TGTGCCAGCAGTCCCGTTCGGCCCAATCAGCCCCAGCATTTT. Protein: CASSPVRPNQPQHF.

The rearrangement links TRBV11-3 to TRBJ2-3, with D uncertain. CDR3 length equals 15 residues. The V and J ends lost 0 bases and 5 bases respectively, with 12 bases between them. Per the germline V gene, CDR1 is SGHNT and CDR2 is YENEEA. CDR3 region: CASSLDSAGGDTQYF. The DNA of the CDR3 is TGTGCCAGCAGCTTAGACTCGGCAGGCGGAGATACGCAGTATTTT.

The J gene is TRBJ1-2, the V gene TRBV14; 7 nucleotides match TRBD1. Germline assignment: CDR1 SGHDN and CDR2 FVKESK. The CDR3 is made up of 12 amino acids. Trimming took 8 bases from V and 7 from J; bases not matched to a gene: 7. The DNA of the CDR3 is TGTGCCAGCGGGGCAGGGGGTTCTGGCTACACCTTC. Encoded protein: CASGAGGSGYTF.

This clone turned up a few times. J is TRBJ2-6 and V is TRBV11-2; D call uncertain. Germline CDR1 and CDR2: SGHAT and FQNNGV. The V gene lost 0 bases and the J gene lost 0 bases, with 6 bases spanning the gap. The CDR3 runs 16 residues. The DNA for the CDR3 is TGTGCCAGCAGCTTAGACGTGGTCTCTGGGGCCAACGTCCTGACTTTC. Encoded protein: CASSLDVVSGANVLTF. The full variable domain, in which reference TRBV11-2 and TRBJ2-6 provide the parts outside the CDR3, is EAGVAQSPRYKIIEKRQSVAFWCNPISGHATLYWYQQILGQGPKLLIQFQNNGVVDDSQLPKDRFSAERLKGVDSTLKIQPAKLEDSAVYLCASSLDVVSGANVLTFGAGSRLTVL.